Listed here are 8 T cell receptor delta chains from one sample, sequenced in a study of gamma-delta T cells after stem cell transplantation. With CATT, TCRdb re-called clones from the RT-PCR reads. The repertoire holds some 2,400 delta-chain clones, with 2% to 3% as singletons. Sequencing was carried out using gamma-delta T cells. These receptors came from a human donor. It is not recorded whose cells these are; they may come from a transplant donor.

This clone qualifies as medium-sized (0.01 to 0.1%). This chain's CDR3 is CACDTVSGPKRYTDKLIF. For the CDR3, the DNA is TGTGCCTGTGACACCGTATCCGGCCCCAAAAGGTACACCGATAAACTCATCTTT. The chain is built from TRDV2 and TRDJ1; D uncertain. Trimming left V 0 bases short and J 0 bases short, with 19 bases between. Germline V lookup: CDR1 GEAIGNYY, CDR2 EKD. This CDR3 comprises 18 residues.

This clone was detected a few times. This rearrangement joins TRDV2 to TRDJ1, with 11 nucleotides matching TRDD3. The junction had 9 bases not matched to a gene; V was cut back by 3 bases and J by 4 bases. The length of the CDR3 is 16 residues. CDR1 and CDR2 (germline): GEAIGNYY, EKD. The CDR3 bases are TGTGCCTGTGACGAACTGGGGGATAATTGGGGCGATAAACTCATCTTT. It encodes CACDELGDNWGDKLIF.

By its share, this clone is large. The chain links TRDV2 to TRDJ1; 9 nucleotides line up with TRDD3. This CDR3 comprises 19 residues. The V segment lost 0 bases and the J segment 0 bases; nucleotides outside the gene matches: 13. Germline CDR1 and CDR2: GEAIGNYY and EKD. In nucleotides, the CDR3 is TGTGCCTGTGACACCGTATCCTCCAGCGACTGGGGGAACACCGATAAACTCATCTTT. Its translation is CACDTVSSSDWGNTDKLIF.

Sample share makes this clone medium-sized. The genes are TRDV2 and TRDJ1; D perhaps matches TRDD3 (6 bases). CDR1 and CDR2 from the germline V gene are GEAIGNYY and EKD. CDR3 length equals 15 residues. V was clipped by 1 base and J by 2 bases, with 13 bases between them. The CDR3 region is CACDTLGGLTDKLIF. In DNA, the CDR3 is TGTGCCTGTGACACGTTGGGGGGACTTACCGATAAACTCATCTTT.

By share of the sample, this clone is hyperexpanded (1% or more). The same CDR3 arises from other DNA sequences in this sample as well. The genes are TRDV2 and TRDJ1, with 13 bases lining up with TRDD3. The CDR3 has 15 amino acids. V was pared by 3 bases and J by 9 bases, with 9 bases of the junction left unmatched. Per germline, CDR1 GEAIGNYY and CDR2 EKD. DNA of the CDR3: TGTGCCTGTGACGTCCTTACTGGGGGATACGCGGAACTCATCTTT. Residues: CACDVLTGGYAELIF.

Notes on this clone: A far larger clone differs by one base, so this is likely a read error. This rearrangement joins TRDV2 to TRDJ1, with 8 positions matching TRDD3. The CDR3 spans 17 residues. CDR1 GEAIGNYY and CDR2 EKD come from the germline V gene. CDR3 DNA: TGTGCCTGTGACACCGTCTCATCTGGGGGACCGACCGAAAAACTCATCTTT. Protein sequence: CACDTVSSGGPTEKLIF.

This clone was seen a handful of times. This DNA translates differently at residue 7 from the TCRdb protein, which is that of a much larger clone; a read error is likely, and the protein shown is the DNA's own translation. This chain joins TRDV2 and TRDJ1; TRDD3 agrees at 7 bases. There are 21 residues in the CDR3. The V and J ends lost 0 bases and 5 bases, in that order; junction bases with no gene match: 26. In germline, CDR1 is GEAIGNYY, CDR2 EKD. The CDR3 here is CACDTVPTPTNWGTLRDKLIF. DNA for the CDR3: TGTGCCTGTGACACCGTGCCGACTCCGACGAATTGGGGGACACTCAGGGATAAACTCATCTTT.

By sample share, this clone is medium-sized. The same CDR3 also results from other DNA sequences found in this sample. The rearrangement links TRDV2 to TRDJ1, with D perhaps matching TRDD3 (5 bases). The CDR3 is 16 amino acids. V was cut by 0 bases and J by 0 bases, with 13 bases left in between. From germline, CDR1 is GEAIGNYY and CDR2 EKD. The CDR3 loop is CACDTVGGVYTDKLIF. The CDR3 coding sequence is TGTGCCTGTGACACCGTAGGGGGGGTGTACACCGATAAACTCATCTTT.